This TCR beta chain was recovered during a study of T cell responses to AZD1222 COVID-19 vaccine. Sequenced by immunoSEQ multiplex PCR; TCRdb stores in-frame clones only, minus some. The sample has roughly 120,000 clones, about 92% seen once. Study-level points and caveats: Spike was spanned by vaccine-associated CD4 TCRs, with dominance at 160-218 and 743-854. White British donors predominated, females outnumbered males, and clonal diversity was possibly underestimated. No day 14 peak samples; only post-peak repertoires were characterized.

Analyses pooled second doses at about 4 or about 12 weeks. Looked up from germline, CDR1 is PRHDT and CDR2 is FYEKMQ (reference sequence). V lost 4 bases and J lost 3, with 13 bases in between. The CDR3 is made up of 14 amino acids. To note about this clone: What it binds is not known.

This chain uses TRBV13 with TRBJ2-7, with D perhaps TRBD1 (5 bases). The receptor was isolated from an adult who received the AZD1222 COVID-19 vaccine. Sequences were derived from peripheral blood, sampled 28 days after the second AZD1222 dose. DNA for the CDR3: TGTGCCAGCAGCTCCGACAGCAGAGACTACGAGCAGTACTTC. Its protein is CASSSDSRDYEQYF. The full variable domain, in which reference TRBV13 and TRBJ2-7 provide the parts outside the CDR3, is AAGVIQSPRHLIKEKRETATLKCYPIPRHDTVYWYQQGPGQDPQFLISFYEKMQSDKGSIPDRFSAQQFSDYHSELNMSSLELGDSALYFCASSSDSRDYEQYFGPGTRLTVT.